A single sample gave rise to the 25 T cell receptor beta chains below, sequenced in a study of graft-versus-host responses after intestinal transplantation. Data came from immunoSEQ multiplex PCR; TCRdb stores just in-frame clones and leaves some out. In the table there are tens of thousands of clones, roughly 89% of which are singletons. Source: PBMCs, taken around 43 weeks after intestinal transplant. These receptors came from a human patient who received an intestinal transplant, so some T cells may come from the graft donor.

The J gene is TRBJ2-5, the V gene TRBV5-5; 8 bases are a match to TRBD1. The J call may be faulty, since TRBJ2-7 better matches the DNA end. The CDR3 contains 14 residues. Germline CDR1 reads SGHKS; CDR2 reads YYEKEE (reference sequence). The CDR3 region is CASSPGTGGVEQYF. CDR3 DNA sequence: TGTGCCAGCAGCCCAGGGACAGGAGGCGTCGAGCAGTACTTC.

The rearrangement uses TRBV10-3 and TRBJ1-1; maybe TRBD1 (5 bases). This CDR3 is 17 amino acids long. V was shortened by 0 bases and J by 0 bases, with 14 bases between the two germline ends. From germline, CDR1 is ENHRY and CDR2 SYGVKD. The DNA for the CDR3 is TGTGCCATCAGTGAGTCGAGAAAGGGGAGACTGAACACTGAAGCTTTCTTT. Translating it yields CAISESRKGRLNTEAFF.

The V call is TRBV13, the J call TRBJ2-1; the D call may be TRBD1 or TRBD2 (6 bases each). V gave up 5 bases and J gave up 6 bases, with 23 bases separating them. Germline V gene lookup returns CDR1 PRHDT and CDR2 FYEKMQ (reference sequence). This CDR3 has 17 amino acids. CDR3 region: CASSAQGAGPLINEQFF. CDR3 DNA sequence: TGTGCCAGCAGCGCACAGGGCGCGGGGCCTCTCATCAATGAGCAGTTCTTC.

The J gene is TRBJ2-3, the V gene TRBV10-1, with a tentative D call TRBD2 (7 bases). Germline CDR1 reads WNHNN; CDR2 reads SYGVQD (reference sequence). Deletions cut 3 bases from V and 0 bases from J, with 34 bases between. The CDR3 is made up of 23 amino acids. The CDR3 region is CASSETGGRTRAGVGASTDTQYF. CDR3 coding DNA: TGCGCCAGCAGTGAAACGGGAGGCAGAACCCGGGCGGGAGTGGGGGCGAGCACAGATACGCAGTATTTT.

The rearrangement joins TRBV4-1 to TRBJ2-5; TRBD2 aligns across 10 bases. The CDR3 has 15 residues. The junction had 5 bases not matched to a gene; V was cut back by 4 bases and J by 3 bases. Germline CDR1 reads MGHRA; CDR2 reads YSYEKL. The CDR3 DNA sequence: TGCGCCAGCAGCCCCTTAGCGGGGGGAGAAGAGACCCAGTACTTC. It encodes CASSPLAGGEETQYF.

The rearrangement links TRBV6-5 to TRBJ2-3; tentatively, D is TRBD1 or TRBD2 (5 bases each). The V gene lost 0 bases and the J gene lost 3 bases, with 7 bases spanning the gap. The CDR3 is made up of 14 amino acids. Germline V gene sequence: CDR1 MNHEY, CDR2 SVGAGI. CDR3 coding DNA: TGTGCCAGCAGTTACTCGGGGGATACAGATACGCAGTATTTT. Its translation is CASSYSGDTDTQYF.

The chain is built from TRBV28 and TRBJ1-1, with D uncertain. Trimming stripped 3 bases from V and 1 base from J, with 6 bases between. The CDR3 consists of 13 residues. CDR1 and CDR2 (germline): MDHEN, SYDVKM. CDR3 amino acids: CASSLGRNTEAFF. CDR3 nucleotides: TGTGCCAGCAGTTTGGGCAGGAACACTGAAGCTTTCTTT.

The J gene is TRBJ2-7, the V gene TRBV10-3; 10 bases fit TRBD2. The CDR3 is 14 residues long. V was clipped by 5 bases and J by 1 base; unmatched bases: 2. From germline, CDR1 is ENHRY and CDR2 SYGVKD. The CDR3 loop reads CAISSTSGSYEQYF. CDR3 DNA sequence: TGTGCCATCAGTTCGACTAGCGGGTCCTACGAGCAGTACTTC.

This clone showed up just once. The CDR3: CASSQDGGGDTQYF. DNA of the CDR3: TGTGCCAGCAGCCAAGACGGGGGGGGAGATACGCAGTATTTT. This chain links TRBV4-2 with TRBJ2-3; 8 bases map to TRBD2. V was pared by 0 bases and J by 5 bases, with 1 base of the junction left unmatched. This CDR3 contains 14 residues. Germline CDR1 is LGHNA and CDR2 is YNFKEQ.

This rearrangement joins TRBV23-1 to TRBJ2-3; 8 positions agree with TRBD1. TRBV23-1 is assigned to the ORF class and has an uncertain function. The CDR3 has 16 amino acids. Germline trimming cut 2 bases from V and 2 bases from J; bases unmatched to any gene: 6. CDR3: CASSQGQGRSTDTQYF. CDR3 DNA sequence: TGCGCCAGCAGTCAAGGACAGGGTCGGTCCACAGATACGCAGTATTTT.

V gene TRBV5-1 combines with J gene TRBJ2-3; the match to TRBD2 covers 8 bases. CDR3 length equals 17 residues. J gave up 5 bases and V 6 bases, and 17 bases lay outside the gene matches. Germline values: CDR1 SGHRS, CDR2 YFSETQ. CDR3 nucleotides: TGCGCCAGCACGGGAGCTATCAGCGGCACTAGCGGAGATACGCAGTATTTT. It specifies CASTGAISGTSGDTQYF.

The chain links TRBV2 to TRBJ1-2; maybe TRBD1 (6 bases). Looked up from germline, CDR1 is SNHLY and CDR2 is FYNNEI. Trimming removed 8 bases from V and 5 bases from J, with 12 bases in between. CDR3 length equals 12 residues. CDR3 sequence (DNA): TGTGCCAGCGCCAACAGGGAATATGGCTACACCTTC. Its protein is CASANREYGYTF.

A single count supports this clone. The V gene is TRBV5-4, the J gene TRBJ1-1; D is uncertain. Per germline, CDR1 SGHNT and CDR2 YYREEE (reference sequence). This CDR3 has 12 amino acids. V was trimmed by 4 bases and J by 0 bases, leaving 4 bases between them. The DNA for the CDR3 is TGTGCCAGCAGCCATCTGAACACTGAAGCTTTCTTT. Translated, it gives CASSHLNTEAFF.

The chain has TRBV28 and TRBJ1-5; D possibly corresponds to TRBD1 (5 bases). Germline CDR1 MDHEN, CDR2 SYDVKM. The CDR3 consists of 13 residues. With 5 bases removed from V and 6 bases from J, the gap between germline ends came to 11 bases. The CDR3 is CASSSRGGQPQHF. The CDR3 nucleotides are TGTGCCAGCAGTAGTCGGGGGGGTCAGCCCCAGCATTTT.

The chain uses TRBV7-6 and TRBJ2-5; TRBD2 matches at 7 bases. CDR1 SGHVS and CDR2 FNYEAQ come from the germline V gene. The CDR3 sequence is 16 residues long. V trimming: 5 bases; J trimming: 3 bases; junction bases outside the gene matches: 12. For the CDR3, the DNA is TGTGCCAGCAGCCCCAAAGCGGGGAGATTTAAAGAGACCCAGTACTTC. Amino acids: CASSPKAGRFKETQYF. Combining the CDR3 with reference TRBV7-6 and TRBJ2-5 gives the whole variable domain GAGVSQSPRYKVTKRGQDVALRCDPISGHVSLYWYRQALGQGPEFLTYFNYEAQQDKSGLPNDRFSAERPEGSISTLTIQRTEQRDSAMYRCASSPKAGRFKETQYFGPGTRLLVL.

The chain recombines TRBV25-1 with TRBJ2-3, with TRBD1 as a possible D gene (5 bases). V was clipped by 7 bases and J by 2 bases, with 10 bases between them. Germline lookup yields CDR1 MGHDK and CDR2 SYGVNS. The CDR3 runs to 13 residues. CDR3 bases: TGTGCCAGCACAGGGTATTTCACAGATACGCAGTATTTT. It is translated as CASTGYFTDTQYF.

The rearrangement uses TRBV10-3 and TRBJ2-5; D uncertain. The V gene's germline CDR1 is ENHRY and CDR2 SYGVKD. Trimming cost V 3 bases and J 11 bases, with 7 bases left between them. The CDR3 loop spans 10 amino acids. In DNA form, the CDR3 reads TGTGCCATCAGTGACGGTGAGCAGTACTTC. Translating it yields CAISDGEQYF.

The rearrangement uses TRBV19 and TRBJ1-5; D gene uncertain. V shed 3 bases and J shed 3 bases, with 12 bases lying between them. The CDR3 extends over 15 amino acids. Germline V gives CDR1 LNHDA, CDR2 SQIVND (reference sequence). CDR3 nucleotide sequence: TGTGCCAGTAGTATTCTACGGGTCCCCAATCAGCCCCAGCATTTT. Its translation is CASSILRVPNQPQHF.

The chain carries TRBV6-1 and TRBJ1-3; D is unresolved. Trimming left V 4 bases short and J 0 bases short, with 10 bases between. This CDR3 has 15 residues. CDR1 is MNHNS and CDR2 is SASEGT in the germline V gene. CDR3 protein: CASSVGSTSGNTIYF. The CDR3 DNA is TGTGCCAGCAGTGTAGGTTCGACCTCTGGAAACACCATATATTTT.

The gene calls are TRBV6-5 and TRBJ2-7; 11 nucleotides agree with TRBD1. The CDR3 loop spans 15 amino acids. In germline, CDR1 is MNHEY, CDR2 SVGAGI. V was clipped by 2 bases and J by 6 bases; unmatched bases: 6. CDR3 loop: CASSYMGQGGGEQYF. CDR3 bases: TGTGCCAGCAGTTACATGGGACAGGGGGGAGGCGAGCAGTACTTC.

The V call is TRBV5-1, the J call TRBJ2-1; a possible D gene is TRBD1 (5 bases). V was cut by 0 bases and J by 7 bases, with 11 bases left in between. Germline CDR1 and CDR2: SGHRS and YFSETQ. The CDR3 totals 14 residues. DNA of the CDR3: TGCGCCAGCAGCTTGGCCGGCAGGGCGAATGAGCAGTTCTTC. Encoded protein: CASSLAGRANEQFF. Using reference TRBV5-1 and TRBJ2-1 for the parts outside the CDR3, the full variable domain is KAGVTQTPRYLIKTRGQQVTLSCSPISGHRSVSWYQQTPGQGLQFLFEYFSETQRNKGNFPGRFSGRQFSNSRSEMNVSTLELGDSALYLCASSLAGRANEQFFGPGTRLTVL.

Notes on this clone: The sample carries other DNA sequences with the same CDR3. The V and J genes are TRBV10-3 and TRBJ2-7; TRBD1 or TRBD2 may be the D gene (6 bases each). The V end was cut by 3 bases, the J end by 4 bases, with 16 bases between. CDR1 is ENHRY and CDR2 is SYGVKD in the germline V gene. The CDR3 has 15 amino acids. CDR3 sequence: CAISEGGGRFYEQYF. Here the CDR3 DNA reads TGTGCCATCAGTGAAGGGGGTGGGAGGTTTTACGAGCAGTACTTC.

This CDR3 is CASRTSGSEQYF. The CDR3 nucleotides are TGTGCCAGCAGGACTAGCGGGAGCGAGCAGTACTTC. This sequence joins TRBV6-1 and TRBJ2-7; 12 bases are a match to TRBD2. CDR1 MNHNS and CDR2 SASEGT come from the germline V gene. The J segment lost 6 bases and the V segment lost 6 bases, leaving 0 bases of the junction unmatched. The CDR3 runs 12 residues.

The chain couples TRBV15 to TRBJ2-3; D is unclear. Germline assignment: CDR1 LNHNV and CDR2 YYDKDF (reference sequence). Trimming took 2 bases from V and 0 from J, leaving 9 bases between them. The CDR3 contains 15 residues. The CDR3 coding sequence is TGTGCCACCAGCAGACCTGGGCCTAGCACAGATACGCAGTATTTT. Residues: CATSRPGPSTDTQYF.

The rearrangement links TRBV2 to TRBJ2-2; 10 bases agree with TRBD2. CDR1 SNHLY and CDR2 FYNNEI come from the germline V gene. Unmatched junction bases numbered 3, after V lost 7 bases and J lost 4 bases. CDR3 length: 14 amino acids. The CDR3 loop is CASTRTSGTGELFF. DNA of the CDR3: TGTGCCAGCACAAGGACTAGCGGCACCGGGGAGCTGTTTTTT.